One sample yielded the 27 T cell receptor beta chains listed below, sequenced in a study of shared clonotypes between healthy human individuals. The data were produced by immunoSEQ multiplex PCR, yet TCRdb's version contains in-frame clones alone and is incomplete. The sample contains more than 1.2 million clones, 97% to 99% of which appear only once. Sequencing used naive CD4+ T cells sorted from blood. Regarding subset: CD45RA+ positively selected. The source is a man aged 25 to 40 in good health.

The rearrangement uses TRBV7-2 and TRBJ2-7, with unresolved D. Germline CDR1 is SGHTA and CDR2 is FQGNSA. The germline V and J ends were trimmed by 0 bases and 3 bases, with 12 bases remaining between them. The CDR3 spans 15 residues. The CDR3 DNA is TGTGCCAGCAGCTTAGCCTTCCGCACAAACTACGAGCAGTACTTC. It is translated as CASSLAFRTNYEQYF.

The CDR3 loop reads CASSRVAGGAGQPQHF. The CDR3 bases are TGTGCCAGCAGTCGAGTGGCAGGGGGCGCCGGTCAGCCCCAGCATTTT. The chain carries TRBV9 and TRBJ1-5; 8 bases line up with TRBD1. The CDR3 loop spans 16 amino acids. Trimming took 5 bases from V and 6 from J; bases not matched to a gene: 13. Germline CDR1 SGDLS, CDR2 YYNGEE.

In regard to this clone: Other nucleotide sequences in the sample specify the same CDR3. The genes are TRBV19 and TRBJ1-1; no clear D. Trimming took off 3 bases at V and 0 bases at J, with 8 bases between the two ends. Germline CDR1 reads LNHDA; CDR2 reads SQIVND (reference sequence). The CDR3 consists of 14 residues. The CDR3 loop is CASSISVMNTEAFF. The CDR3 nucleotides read TGTGCCAGTAGTATCTCGGTAATGAACACTGAAGCTTTCTTT.

The CDR3 bases are TGTGCCAGCCCAGGGGGCCGGGTCACTGAAGCTTTCTTT. Protein sequence: CASPGGRVTEAFF. This chain joins TRBV28 and TRBJ1-1; 8 bases are shared with TRBD1. The length of the CDR3 is 13 residues. V shed 8 bases, J shed 4 bases, and the junction held 6 bases outside the gene matches. Germline assignment: CDR1 MDHEN and CDR2 SYDVKM.

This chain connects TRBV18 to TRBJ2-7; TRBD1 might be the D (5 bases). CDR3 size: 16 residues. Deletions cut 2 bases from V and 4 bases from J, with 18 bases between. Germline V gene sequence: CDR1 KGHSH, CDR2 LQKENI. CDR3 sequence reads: CASSPTAKGNLYEQYF. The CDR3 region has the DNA TGTGCCAGCTCACCAACAGCAAAGGGGAATTTGTACGAGCAGTACTTC.

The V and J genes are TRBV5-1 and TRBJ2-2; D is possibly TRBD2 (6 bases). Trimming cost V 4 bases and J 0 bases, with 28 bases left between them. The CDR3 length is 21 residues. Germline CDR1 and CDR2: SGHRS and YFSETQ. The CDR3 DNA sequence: TGCGCCAGCAGCGATCCCGGAGGGATACTAGATCCTTGGGCGAACACCGGGGAGCTGTTTTTT. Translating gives CASSDPGGILDPWANTGELFF.

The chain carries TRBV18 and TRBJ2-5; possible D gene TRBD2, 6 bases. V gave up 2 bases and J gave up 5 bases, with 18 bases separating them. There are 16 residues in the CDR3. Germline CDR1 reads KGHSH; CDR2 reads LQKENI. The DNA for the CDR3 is TGTGCCAGCTCACCAAACTCCAGGGAGGTAGGGGAGACCCAGTACTTC. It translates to CASSPNSREVGETQYF.

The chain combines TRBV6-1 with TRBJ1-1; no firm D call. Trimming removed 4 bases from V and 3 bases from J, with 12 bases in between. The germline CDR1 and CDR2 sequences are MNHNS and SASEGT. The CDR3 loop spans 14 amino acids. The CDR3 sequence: CASSVHREDTEAFF. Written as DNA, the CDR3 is TGTGCCAGCAGTGTTCACCGGGAGGACACTGAAGCTTTCTTT.

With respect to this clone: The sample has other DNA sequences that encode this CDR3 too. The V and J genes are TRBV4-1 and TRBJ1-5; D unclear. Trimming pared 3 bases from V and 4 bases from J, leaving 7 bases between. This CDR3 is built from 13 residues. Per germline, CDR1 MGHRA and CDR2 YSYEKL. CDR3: CASSQGRNQPQHF. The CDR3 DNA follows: TGCGCCAGCAGCCAGGGGAGGAATCAGCCCCAGCATTTT.

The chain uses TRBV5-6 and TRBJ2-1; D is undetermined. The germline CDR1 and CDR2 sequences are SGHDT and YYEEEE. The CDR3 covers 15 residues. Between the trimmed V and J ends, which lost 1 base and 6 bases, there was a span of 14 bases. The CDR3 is CASSLFLISSNEQFF. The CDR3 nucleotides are TGTGCCAGCAGCTTGTTCTTGATCAGTTCCAATGAGCAGTTCTTC.

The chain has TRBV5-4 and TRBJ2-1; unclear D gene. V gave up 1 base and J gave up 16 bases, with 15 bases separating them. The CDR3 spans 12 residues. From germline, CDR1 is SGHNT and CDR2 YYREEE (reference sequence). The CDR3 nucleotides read TGTGCCAGCAGCTTGCGAGCAGGAACCCAATTCTTC. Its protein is CASSLRAGTQFF. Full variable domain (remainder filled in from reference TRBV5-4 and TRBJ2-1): ETGVTQSPTHLIKTRGQQVTLRCSSQSGHNTVSWYQQALGQGPQFIFQYYREEENGRGNFPPRFSGLQFPNYSSELNVNALELDDSALYLCASSLRAGTQFFGPGTRLTVL.

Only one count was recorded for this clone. The CDR3 nucleotides are TGTGCCAGCAGTTTAAGTGCTGGGGCCAACGTCCTGACTTTC. This encodes CASSLSAGANVLTF. The genes are TRBV27 and TRBJ2-6; D call uncertain. Germline lookup yields CDR1 MNHEY and CDR2 SMNVEV (reference sequence). Trimming took 2 bases from V and 2 from J, leaving 4 bases between them. CDR3 length: 14 amino acids. Full variable domain (remainder filled in from reference TRBV27 and TRBJ2-6): EAQVTQNPRYLITVTGKKLTVTCSQNMNHEYMSWYRQDPGLGLRQIYYSMNVEVTDKGDVPEGYKVSRKEKRNFPLILESPSPNQTSLYFCASSLSAGANVLTFGAGSRLTVL.

The CDR3 here is CASSPSGTYEQYF. As DNA, the CDR3 is TGTGCCAGCAGCCCGTCGGGTACCTACGAGCAGTACTTC. The chain recombines TRBV5-6 with TRBJ2-7; no definite D call. CDR1 is SGHDT and CDR2 is YYEEEE in the germline V gene. This CDR3 contains 13 residues. V was trimmed by 4 bases and J by 2 bases, leaving 10 bases between them.

The CDR3 sequence: CASSYFSQETQYF. The CDR3 DNA sequence: TGTGCCAGCAGTTACTTTTCCCAAGAGACCCAGTACTTC. The rearrangement links TRBV6-6 to TRBJ2-5, with D unclear. The CDR3 spans 13 residues. Germline assignment: CDR1 MNHNY and CDR2 SVGAGI (reference sequence). V lost 1 base and J lost 1, with 4 bases in between.

CDR3 sequence reads: CASSQPTSGDYEQYF. The CDR3 DNA follows: TGCGCCAGCAGCCAACCGACTAGCGGAGATTACGAGCAGTACTTC. The V and J genes are TRBV4-1 and TRBJ2-7, with 9 bases identical to TRBD2. The junction had 6 bases not matched to a gene; V was cut back by 2 bases and J by 4 bases. CDR1 MGHRA and CDR2 YSYEKL come from the germline V gene. This CDR3 contains 15 residues.

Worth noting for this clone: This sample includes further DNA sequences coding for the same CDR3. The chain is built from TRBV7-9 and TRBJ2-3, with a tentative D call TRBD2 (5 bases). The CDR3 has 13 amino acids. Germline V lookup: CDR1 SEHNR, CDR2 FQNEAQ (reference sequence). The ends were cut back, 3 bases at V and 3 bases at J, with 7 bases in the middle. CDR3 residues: CASSFRETDTQYF. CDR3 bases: TGTGCCAGCAGCTTCCGGGAAACAGATACGCAGTATTTT.

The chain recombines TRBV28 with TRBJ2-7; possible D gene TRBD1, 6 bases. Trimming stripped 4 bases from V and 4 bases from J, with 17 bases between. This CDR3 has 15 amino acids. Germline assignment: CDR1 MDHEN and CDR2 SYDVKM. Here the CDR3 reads CASSSGSQGFYEQYF. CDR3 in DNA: TGTGCCAGCAGTTCGGGATCACAGGGATTTTACGAGCAGTACTTC. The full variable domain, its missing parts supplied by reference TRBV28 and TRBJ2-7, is DVKVTQSSRYLVKRTGEKVFLECVQDMDHENMFWYRQDPGLGLRLIYFSYDVKMKEKGDIPEGYSVSREKKERFSLILESASTNQTSMYLCASSSGSQGFYEQYFGPGTRLTVT.

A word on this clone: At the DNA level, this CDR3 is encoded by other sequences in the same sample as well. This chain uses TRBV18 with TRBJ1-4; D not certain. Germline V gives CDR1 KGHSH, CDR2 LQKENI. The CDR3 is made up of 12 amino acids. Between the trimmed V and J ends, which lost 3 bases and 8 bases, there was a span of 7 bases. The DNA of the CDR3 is TGTGCCAGCTCACCGGGTCGAGAAAAACTGTTTTTT. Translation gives CASSPGREKLFF.

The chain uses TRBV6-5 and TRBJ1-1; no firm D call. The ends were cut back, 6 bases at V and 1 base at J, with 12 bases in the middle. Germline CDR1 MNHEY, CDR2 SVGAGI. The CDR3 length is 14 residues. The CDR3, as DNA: TGTGCCAGCAGATTTCGGCTACCGAACACTGAAGCTTTCTTT. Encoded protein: CASRFRLPNTEAFF.

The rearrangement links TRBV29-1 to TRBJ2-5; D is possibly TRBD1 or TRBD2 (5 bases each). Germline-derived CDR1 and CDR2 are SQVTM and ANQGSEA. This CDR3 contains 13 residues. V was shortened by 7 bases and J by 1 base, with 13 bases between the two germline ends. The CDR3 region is CSAKGRFQETQYF. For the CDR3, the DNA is TGCAGCGCTAAGGGACGGTTCCAAGAGACCCAGTACTTC.

CDR3 protein: CASSEIRQGTNYGYTF. As DNA, the CDR3 is TGTGCCAGCAGTGAAATCCGACAGGGGACTAACTATGGCTACACCTTC. The chain combines TRBV2 with TRBJ1-2; TRBD1 matches 8 bases. Per the germline V gene, CDR1 is SNHLY and CDR2 is FYNNEI. The V segment lost 2 bases and the J segment 0 bases; nucleotides outside the gene matches: 5. The CDR3 has 16 residues.

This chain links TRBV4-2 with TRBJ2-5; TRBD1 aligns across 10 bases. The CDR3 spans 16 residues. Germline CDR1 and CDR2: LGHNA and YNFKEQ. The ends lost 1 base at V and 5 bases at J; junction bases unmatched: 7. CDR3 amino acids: CASSQGQGAVGETQYF. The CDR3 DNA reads TGTGCCAGCAGCCAAGGACAGGGGGCGGTTGGGGAGACCCAGTACTTC.

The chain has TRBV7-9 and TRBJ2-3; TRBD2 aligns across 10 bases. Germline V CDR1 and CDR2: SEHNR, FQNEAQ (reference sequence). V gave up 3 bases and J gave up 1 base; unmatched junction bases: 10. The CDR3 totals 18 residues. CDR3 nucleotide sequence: TGTGCCAGCAGCTTTTCATCTAGCGGGAGAGGGGGCACAGATACGCAGTATTTT. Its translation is CASSFSSSGRGGTDTQYF.

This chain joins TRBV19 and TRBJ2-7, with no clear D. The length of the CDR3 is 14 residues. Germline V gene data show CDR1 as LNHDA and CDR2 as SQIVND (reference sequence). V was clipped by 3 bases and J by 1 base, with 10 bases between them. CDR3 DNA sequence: TGTGCCAGTAGTATGACATCCAGATCCTACGAGCAGTACTTC. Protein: CASSMTSRSYEQYF. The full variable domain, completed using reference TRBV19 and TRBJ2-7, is DGGITQSPKYLFRKEGQNVTLSCEQNLNHDAMYWYRQDPGQGLRLIYYSQIVNDFQKGDIAEGYSVSREKKESFPLTVTSAQKNPTAFYLCASSMTSRSYEQYFGPGTRLTVT.

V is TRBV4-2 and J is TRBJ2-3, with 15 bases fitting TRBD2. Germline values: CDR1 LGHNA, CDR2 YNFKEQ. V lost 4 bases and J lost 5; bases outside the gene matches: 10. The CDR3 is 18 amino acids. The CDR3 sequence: CASSPSAGLAGGIDTQYF. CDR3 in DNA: TGTGCCAGCAGCCCAAGTGCGGGACTAGCGGGAGGAATAGATACGCAGTATTTT.

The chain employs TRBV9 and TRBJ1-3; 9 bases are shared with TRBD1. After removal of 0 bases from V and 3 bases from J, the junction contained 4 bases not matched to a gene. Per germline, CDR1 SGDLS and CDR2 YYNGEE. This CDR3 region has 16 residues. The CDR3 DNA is TGTGCCAGCAGCGTAGCGGGGACAGGGTTTGGAAACACCATATATTTT. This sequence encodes CASSVAGTGFGNTIYF.

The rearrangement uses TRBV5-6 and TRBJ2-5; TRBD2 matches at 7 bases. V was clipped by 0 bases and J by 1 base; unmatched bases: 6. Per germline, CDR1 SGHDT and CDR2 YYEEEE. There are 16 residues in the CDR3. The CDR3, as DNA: TGTGCCAGCAGCTTGGCAGGGTCTAGCGGCCAAGAGACCCAGTACTTC. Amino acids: CASSLAGSSGQETQYF.